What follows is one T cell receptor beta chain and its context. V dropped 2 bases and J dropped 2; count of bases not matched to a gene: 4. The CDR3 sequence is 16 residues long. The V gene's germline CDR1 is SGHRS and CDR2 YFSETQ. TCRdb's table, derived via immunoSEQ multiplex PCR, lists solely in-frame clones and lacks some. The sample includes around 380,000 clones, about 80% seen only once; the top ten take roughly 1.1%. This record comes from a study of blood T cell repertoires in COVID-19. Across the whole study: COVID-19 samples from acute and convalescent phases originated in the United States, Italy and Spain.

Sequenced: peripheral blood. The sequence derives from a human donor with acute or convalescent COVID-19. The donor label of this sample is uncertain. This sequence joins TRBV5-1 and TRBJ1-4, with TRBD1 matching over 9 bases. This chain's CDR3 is CASSLQGARTNEKLFF. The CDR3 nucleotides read TGCGCCAGCAGCTTACAGGGGGCGAGGACTAATGAAAAACTGTTTTTT.